The clone carrying this TCR beta chain was seen ten or more times. Time point denoted: patch test 2, 6 weeks after DPC sensitization. Treatment described: therapeutic diphenylcyclopropenone sensitization with weekly scalp DPC. It was unfractionated whole blood from which total RNA was extracted. This sample was taken from a study of human T cells and chemical hapten exposure. Study background: All patients underwent weekly scalp dosing with diphenylcyclopropenone for the full approximately 25-week study.

Each CDR3 protein gets one entry after TCRdb re-called the RACE reads with MiXCR. The table shows tens of thousands of distinct CDR3 sequences, with 10% to 13% occurring only once. The CDR3 has 14 residues. Deletions cut 3 bases from V and 4 bases from J, with 15 bases between. In germline, CDR1 is SQVTM, CDR2 ANQGSEA. The rearrangement joins TRBV29-1 to TRBJ2-5; D possibly uses TRBD1 or TRBD2 (6 bases each). This TCR derives from a woman aged 45-65 years with alopecia areata. Some clones in this sample may be carry-over from other donors' samples. The sequencing used whole blood, collected in connection with sensitization to the hapten diphenylcyclopropenone (DPC). The CDR3 DNA sequence: TGCAGCGTTGATCCAAGACTAGGGGGAGAGACCCAGTACTTC. As protein: CSVDPRLGGETQYF. Using reference TRBV29-1 and TRBJ2-5 for the parts outside the CDR3, the full variable domain is SAVISQKPSRDICQRGTSLTIQCQVDSQVTMMFWYRQQPGQSLTLIATANQGSEATYESGFVIDKFPISRPNLTFSTLTVSNMSPEDSSIYLCSVDPRLGGETQYFGPGTRLLVL.